The 18 T cell receptor beta chains below were found in one sample sequenced in a study of cytomegalovirus exposure and HLA in healthy donors. Repertoires were generated with immunoSEQ multiplex PCR, while TCRdb's copy carries only in-frame clones and drops some. The sample holds around 130,000 clones; roughly 89% are singletons and the top ten take about 3%. Sequencing used PBMCs. Receptors were obtained from a man between 25 and 39 years old in good health and CMV-seronegative.

This CDR3 is CASVRENTGELFF. The DNA of the CDR3 is TGTGCCAGTGTGCGGGAGAACACCGGGGAGCTGTTTTTT. The chain uses TRBV19 and TRBJ2-2; D perhaps matches TRBD2 (6 bases). The ends were cut back, 8 bases at V and 1 base at J, with 8 bases in the middle. Looked up from germline, CDR1 is LNHDA and CDR2 is SQIVND (reference sequence). The CDR3 spans 13 residues.

This clone was seen more than once but under ten times. The rearrangement joins TRBV6-1 to TRBJ2-1; TRBD1 matches 9 bases. This CDR3 is 14 amino acids long. V shed 1 base, J shed 7 bases, and the junction held 2 bases outside the gene matches. CDR1 and CDR2 (germline): MNHNS, SASEGT. The CDR3 coding sequence is TGTGCCAGCAGTGAAGAGGGGACAGGGAATGAGCAGTTCTTC. This sequence encodes CASSEEGTGNEQFF.

The V gene is TRBV18, the J gene TRBJ2-7; 7 positions match TRBD2. V was pared by 0 bases and J by 2 bases, with 7 bases of the junction left unmatched. Germline loops: CDR1 KGHSH, CDR2 LQKENI. This CDR3 spans 16 amino acids. The CDR3 DNA sequence: TGTGCCAGCTCACCACCCGGCGGGGCGGGAGCCTACGAGCAGTACTTC. Amino acids: CASSPPGGAGAYEQYF.

This chain joins TRBV7-2 and TRBJ1-1; 8 bases are shared with TRBD1. Germline CDR1 and CDR2: SGHTA and FQGNSA. CDR3 size: 15 residues. The ends lost 1 base at V and 5 bases at J; junction bases unmatched: 6. The CDR3 nucleotides are TGTGCCAGCAGCTTAGACTCCGGGACAGGTACTGAAGCTTTCTTT. This translates into CASSLDSGTGTEAFF. The variable domain in full, completed from reference TRBV7-2 and TRBJ1-1, reads GAGVSQSPSNKVTEKGKDVELRCDPISGHTALYWYRQSLGQGLEFLIYFQGNSAPDKSGLPSDRFSAERTGGSVSTLTIQRTQQEDSAVYLCASSLDSGTGTEAFFGQGTRLTVV.

This clone was seen only once. The rearrangement joins TRBV7-2 to TRBJ2-7, with D possibly TRBD2 on 5 matching bases. V lost 4 bases and J lost 0, with 16 bases in between. This CDR3 region has 16 residues. Germline V lookup: CDR1 SGHTA, CDR2 FQGNSA. The CDR3 sequence: CASSWTMGVTSYEQYF. The CDR3 DNA is TGTGCCAGCAGCTGGACGATGGGAGTAACCTCCTACGAGCAGTACTTC.

This sequence joins TRBV4-1 and TRBJ2-2, with 12 bases lining up with TRBD1. Germline CDR1 is MGHRA and CDR2 is YSYEKL. The J segment lost 6 bases and the V segment lost 4 bases, leaving 9 bases of the junction unmatched. There are 17 residues in the CDR3. CDR3 bases: TGCGCCAGCAGCCTTTCGGGACAGGGGGCGGTGTCCGGGGAGCTGTTTTTT. Protein product: CASSLSGQGAVSGELFF.

The J gene is TRBJ2-5, the V gene TRBV6-5, with D unresolved. Germline loops: CDR1 MNHEY, CDR2 SVGAGI. The CDR3 has 15 residues. Trimming shortened V by 0 bases and J by 1 base, and 9 bases separated the two germline ends. CDR3 residues: CASSYSKHLQETQYF. CDR3 nucleotides: TGTGCCAGCAGTTACTCGAAACACCTCCAAGAGACCCAGTACTTC.

The chain has TRBV11-3 and TRBJ1-6, with D uncertain. The V end was cut by 6 bases, the J end by 8 bases, with 14 bases between. The length of the CDR3 is 14 residues. Per the germline V gene, CDR1 is SGHNT and CDR2 is YENEEA. CDR3: CASRPVAGDSPLHF. The CDR3 DNA reads TGTGCCAGCAGACCGGTTGCCGGGGATTCACCCCTCCACTTT.

The rearrangement links TRBV5-4 to TRBJ1-4, with D unresolved. Looked up from germline, CDR1 is SGHNT and CDR2 is YYREEE (reference sequence). V lost 0 bases and J 0 bases, leaving 6 bases between the germline ends. The CDR3 spans 15 residues. CDR3 coding DNA: TGTGCCAGCAGCTTGGCCGCGTCAACTAATGAAAAACTGTTTTTT. Protein product: CASSLAASTNEKLFF.

V and J are TRBV11-2 and TRBJ2-7; the match to TRBD1 covers 7 bases. CDR1 and CDR2 from the germline V gene are SGHAT and FQNNGV. J was trimmed by 3 bases and V by 5 bases; bases with no gene match: 7. The CDR3 extends over 14 amino acids. This chain's CDR3 is CASSPRDRFYEQYF. The CDR3 DNA sequence: TGTGCCAGCAGCCCCCGGGACAGATTCTACGAGCAGTACTTC.

The J gene is TRBJ2-2, the V gene TRBV10-3; TRBD1 might be the D (5 bases). Trimming stripped 10 bases from V and 5 bases from J, with 11 bases between. The CDR3 is 12 residues long. Germline V gene sequence: CDR1 ENHRY, CDR2 SYGVKD. DNA for the CDR3: TGTGCCACGCTAGGGGCGACCGGGGAGCTGTTTTTT. Translating gives CATLGATGELFF.

This chain links TRBV6-6 with TRBJ2-1, with TRBD2 identical over 8 bases. The CDR3 covers 15 residues. Germline CDR1 is MNHNY and CDR2 is SVGAGI (reference sequence). V shed 7 bases, J shed 3 bases, and the junction held 8 bases outside the gene matches. This chain's CDR3 is CASKHAGGGYNEQFF. CDR3 bases: TGTGCCAGCAAACACGCGGGGGGCGGCTACAATGAGCAGTTCTTC.

This chain connects TRBV5-1 to TRBJ2-7; D perhaps matches TRBD2 (6 bases). V shed 1 base and J shed 6 bases, with 17 bases lying between them. CDR1 is SGHRS and CDR2 is YFSETQ in the germline V gene. This CDR3 is 15 amino acids long. CDR3 sequence: CASSLTVSSGSEQYF. In DNA form, the CDR3 reads TGCGCCAGCAGCTTGACAGTTAGTAGCGGATCCGAGCAGTACTTC.

The rearrangement links TRBV7-9 to TRBJ1-2; 8 nucleotides match TRBD1. CDR1 SEHNR and CDR2 FQNEAQ come from the germline V gene (reference sequence). The CDR3 consists of 15 residues. After removal of 5 bases from V and 8 bases from J, the junction contained 13 bases not matched to a gene. The CDR3 nucleotides read TGTGCCAGCAGCGAGGGACAGGCCCCCGCAGGGGGCTACACCTTC. This translates into CASSEGQAPAGGYTF.

V gene TRBV5-4 combines with J gene TRBJ1-4; D remains ambiguous. The CDR3 runs 13 residues. Looked up from germline, CDR1 is SGHNT and CDR2 is YYREEE (reference sequence). Trimming removed 4 bases at V and 12 bases at J, with 16 bases between. CDR3 sequence reads: CASSLVAGGELFF. The CDR3 DNA is TGTGCCAGCAGCCTGGTTGCGGGTGGGGAACTGTTTTTT.

The genes are TRBV19 and TRBJ1-5; the D is unclear. The CDR3 length is 14 residues. Germline assignment: CDR1 LNHDA and CDR2 SQIVND (reference sequence). V was shortened by 6 bases and J by 4 bases, with 13 bases between the two germline ends. CDR3 DNA: TGTGCCAGTAGACGAGGAGGGCAGAATCAGCCCCAGCATTTT. Its protein product is CASRRGGQNQPQHF.

The V gene is TRBV7-9, the J gene TRBJ2-5; D perhaps matches TRBD1 (6 bases). CDR1 SEHNR and CDR2 FQNEAQ come from the germline V gene (reference sequence). V dropped 1 base and J dropped 5 bases, with 8 bases sitting between them. The CDR3 runs to 13 residues. The CDR3 is CASSLVRGETQYF. In nucleotides, the CDR3 is TGTGCCAGCAGCTTAGTCAGGGGTGAGACCCAGTACTTC.

This clone was counted once. The rearrangement uses TRBV6-5 and TRBJ2-1; D is possibly TRBD2 (6 bases). The CDR3 extends over 15 amino acids. Germline CDR1 and CDR2: MNHEY and SVGAGI. V dropped 6 bases and J dropped 10 bases, with 22 bases sitting between them. The CDR3 is CASSLRTSGLIEQFF. Written as DNA, the CDR3 is TGTGCCAGCAGCTTACGTACCTCGGGACTGATAGAGCAGTTCTTC.